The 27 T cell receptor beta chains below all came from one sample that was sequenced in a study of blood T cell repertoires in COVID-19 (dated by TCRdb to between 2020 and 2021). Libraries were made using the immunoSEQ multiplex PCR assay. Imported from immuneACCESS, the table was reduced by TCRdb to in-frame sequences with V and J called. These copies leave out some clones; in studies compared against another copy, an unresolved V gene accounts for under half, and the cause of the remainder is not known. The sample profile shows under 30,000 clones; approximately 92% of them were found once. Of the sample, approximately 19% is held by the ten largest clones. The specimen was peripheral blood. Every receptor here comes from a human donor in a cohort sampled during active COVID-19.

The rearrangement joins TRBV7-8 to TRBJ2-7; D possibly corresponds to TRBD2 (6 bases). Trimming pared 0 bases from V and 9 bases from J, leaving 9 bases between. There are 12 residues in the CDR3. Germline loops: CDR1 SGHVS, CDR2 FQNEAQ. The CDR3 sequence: CASSLAVRGQYF. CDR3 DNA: TGTGCCAGCAGCTTAGCGGTGCGGGGGCAGTACTTC.

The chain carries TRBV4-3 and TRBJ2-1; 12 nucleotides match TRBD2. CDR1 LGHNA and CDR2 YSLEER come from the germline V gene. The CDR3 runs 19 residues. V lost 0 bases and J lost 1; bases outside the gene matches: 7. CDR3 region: CASSQDMTSGRGSYNEQFF. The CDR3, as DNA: TGCGCCAGCAGCCAAGATATGACTAGCGGGAGAGGGTCCTACAATGAGCAGTTCTTC.

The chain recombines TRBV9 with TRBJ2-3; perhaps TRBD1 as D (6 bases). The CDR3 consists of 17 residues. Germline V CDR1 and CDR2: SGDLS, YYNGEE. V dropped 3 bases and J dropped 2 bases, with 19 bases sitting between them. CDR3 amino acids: CASSGERGNSYTDTQYF. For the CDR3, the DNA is TGTGCCAGCAGCGGGGAGAGGGGGAATTCTTACACAGATACGCAGTATTTT.

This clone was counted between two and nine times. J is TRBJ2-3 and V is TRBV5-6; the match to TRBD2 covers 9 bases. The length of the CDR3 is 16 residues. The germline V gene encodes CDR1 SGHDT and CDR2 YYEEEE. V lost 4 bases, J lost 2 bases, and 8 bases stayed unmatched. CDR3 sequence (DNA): TGTGCCAGCAGCCGCCTGGAGCGGGGGGTCACAGATACGCAGTATTTT. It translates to CASSRLERGVTDTQYF.

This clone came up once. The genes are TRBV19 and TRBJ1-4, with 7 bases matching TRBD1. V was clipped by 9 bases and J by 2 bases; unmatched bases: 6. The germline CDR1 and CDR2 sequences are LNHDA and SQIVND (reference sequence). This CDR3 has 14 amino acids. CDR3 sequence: CASCTGATNEKLFF. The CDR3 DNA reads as TGTGCCAGCTGTACAGGGGCGACTAATGAAAAACTGTTTTTT.

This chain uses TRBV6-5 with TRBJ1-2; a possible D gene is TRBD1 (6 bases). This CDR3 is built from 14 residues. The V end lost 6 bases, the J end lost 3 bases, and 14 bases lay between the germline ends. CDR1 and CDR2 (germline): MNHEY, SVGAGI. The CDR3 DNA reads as TGTGCCAGCAGCAAATCAGGACAGCACTATGGCTACACCTTC. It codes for CASSKSGQHYGYTF.

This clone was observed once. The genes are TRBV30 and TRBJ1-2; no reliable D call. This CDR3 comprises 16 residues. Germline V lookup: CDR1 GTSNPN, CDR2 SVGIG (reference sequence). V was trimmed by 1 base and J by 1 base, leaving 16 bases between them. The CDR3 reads CAWSAEEREYNYGYTF. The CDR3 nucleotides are TGTGCCTGGAGTGCGGAAGAACGGGAATATAACTATGGCTACACCTTC.

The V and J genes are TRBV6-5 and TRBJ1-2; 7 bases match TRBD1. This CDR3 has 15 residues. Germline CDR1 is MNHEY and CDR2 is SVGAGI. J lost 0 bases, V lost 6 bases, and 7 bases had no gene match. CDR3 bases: TGTGCCAGCAGCCTTTACAGGGGAGCTAACTATGGCTACACCTTC. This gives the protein CASSLYRGANYGYTF.

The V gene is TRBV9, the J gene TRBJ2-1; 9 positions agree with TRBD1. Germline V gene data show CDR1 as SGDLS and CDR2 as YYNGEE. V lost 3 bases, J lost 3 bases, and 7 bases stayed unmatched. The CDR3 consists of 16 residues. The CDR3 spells CASSATGTGNYNEQFF. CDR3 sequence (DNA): TGTGCCAGCAGCGCGACCGGGACAGGGAACTACAATGAGCAGTTCTTC.

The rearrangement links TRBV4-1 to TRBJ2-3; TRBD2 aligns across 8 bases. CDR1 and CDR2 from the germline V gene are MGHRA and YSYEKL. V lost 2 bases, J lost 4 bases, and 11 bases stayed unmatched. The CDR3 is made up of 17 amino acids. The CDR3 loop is CASSQITGGARADTQYF. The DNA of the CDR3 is TGCGCCAGCAGCCAAATTACCGGGGGGGCCAGGGCAGATACGCAGTATTTT.

CDR3 sequence reads: CASSYVTGIKNYEQYF. The CDR3 DNA follows: TGTGCCAGCAGTTACGTTACCGGGATAAAGAACTACGAGCAGTACTTC. This chain uses TRBV6-6 with TRBJ2-7; perhaps TRBD2 as D (5 bases). This CDR3 is 16 amino acids long. The V end was cut by 2 bases, the J end by 3 bases, with 17 bases between. Germline CDR1 reads MNHNY; CDR2 reads SVGAGI (reference sequence).

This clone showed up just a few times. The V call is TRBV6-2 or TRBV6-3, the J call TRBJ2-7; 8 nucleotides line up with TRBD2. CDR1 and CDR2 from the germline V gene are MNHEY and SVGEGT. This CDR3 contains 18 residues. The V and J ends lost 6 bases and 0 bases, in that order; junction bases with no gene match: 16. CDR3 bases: TGTGCCAGCAGCCCTGGGGCCCTAACAGGGACTAGCTCCTACGAGCAGTACTTC. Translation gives CASSPGALTGTSSYEQYF.

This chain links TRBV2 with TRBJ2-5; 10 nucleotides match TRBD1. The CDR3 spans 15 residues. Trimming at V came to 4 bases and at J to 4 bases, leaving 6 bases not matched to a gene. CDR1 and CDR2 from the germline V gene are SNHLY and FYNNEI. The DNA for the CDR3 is TGTGCCAGCAGTGGGCGGACAGGGGGTGGAGAGACCCAGTACTTC. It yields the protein CASSGRTGGGETQYF.

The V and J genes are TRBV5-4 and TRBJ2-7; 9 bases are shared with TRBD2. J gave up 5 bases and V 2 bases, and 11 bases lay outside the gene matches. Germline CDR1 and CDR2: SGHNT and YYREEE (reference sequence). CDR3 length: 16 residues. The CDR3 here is CASSFGGGGAINEQYF. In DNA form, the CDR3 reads TGTGCCAGCAGCTTCGGTGGCGGGGGGGCTATTAACGAGCAGTACTTC.

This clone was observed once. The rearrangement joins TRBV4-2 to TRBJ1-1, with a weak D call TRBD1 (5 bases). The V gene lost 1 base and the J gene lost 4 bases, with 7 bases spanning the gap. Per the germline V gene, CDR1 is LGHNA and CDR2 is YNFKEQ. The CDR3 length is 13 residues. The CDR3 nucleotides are TGTGCCAGCAGCCAAGGTCAGGGCACTGAAGCTTTCTTT. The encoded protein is CASSQGQGTEAFF.

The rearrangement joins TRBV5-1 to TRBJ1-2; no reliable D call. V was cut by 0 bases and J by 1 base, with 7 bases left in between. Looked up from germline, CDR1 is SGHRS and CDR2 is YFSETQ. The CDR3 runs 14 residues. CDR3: CASSLGGDNYGYTF. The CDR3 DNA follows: TGCGCCAGCAGCTTGGGTGGAGATAACTATGGCTACACCTTC.

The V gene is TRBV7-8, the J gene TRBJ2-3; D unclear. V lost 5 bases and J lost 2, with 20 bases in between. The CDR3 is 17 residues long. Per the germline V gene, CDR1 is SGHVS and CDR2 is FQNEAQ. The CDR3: CASSLLYRRQNTDTQYF. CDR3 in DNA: TGTGCCAGCAGCCTATTATATAGGCGGCAGAACACAGATACGCAGTATTTT.

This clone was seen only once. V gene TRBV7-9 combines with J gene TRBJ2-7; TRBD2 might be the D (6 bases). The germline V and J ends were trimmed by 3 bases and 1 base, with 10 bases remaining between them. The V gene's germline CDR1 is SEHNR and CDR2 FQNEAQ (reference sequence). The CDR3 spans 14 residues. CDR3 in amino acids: CASSLTSKSYEQYF. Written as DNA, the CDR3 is TGTGCCAGCAGCTTGACTAGTAAGTCCTACGAGCAGTACTTC.

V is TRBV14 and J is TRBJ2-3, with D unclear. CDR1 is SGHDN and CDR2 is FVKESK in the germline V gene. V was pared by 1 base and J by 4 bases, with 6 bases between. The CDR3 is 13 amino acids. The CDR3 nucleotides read TGTGCCAGCAGCCAAGTGGCCCCAGATACGCAGTATTTT. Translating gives CASSQVAPDTQYF.

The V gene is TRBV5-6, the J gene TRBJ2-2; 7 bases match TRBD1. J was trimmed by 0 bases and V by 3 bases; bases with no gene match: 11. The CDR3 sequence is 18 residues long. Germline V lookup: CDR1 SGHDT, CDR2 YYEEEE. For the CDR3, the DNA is TGTGCCAGCAGCTGGGGATGGGACAGTACTACGAACACCGGGGAGCTGTTTTTT. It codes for CASSWGWDSTTNTGELFF.

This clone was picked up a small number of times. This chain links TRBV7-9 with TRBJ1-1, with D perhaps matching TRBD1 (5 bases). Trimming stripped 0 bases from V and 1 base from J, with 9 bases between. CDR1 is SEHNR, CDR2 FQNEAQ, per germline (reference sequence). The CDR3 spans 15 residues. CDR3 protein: CASSLAVTENTEAFF. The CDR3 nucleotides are TGTGCCAGCAGCTTAGCAGTGACAGAGAACACTGAAGCTTTCTTT.

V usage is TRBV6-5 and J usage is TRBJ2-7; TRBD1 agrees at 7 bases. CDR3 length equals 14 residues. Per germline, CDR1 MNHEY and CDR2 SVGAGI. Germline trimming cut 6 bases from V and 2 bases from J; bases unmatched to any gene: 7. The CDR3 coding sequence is TGTGCCAGCAGGCCGGACAGGTTACCCTACGAGCAGTACTTC. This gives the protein CASRPDRLPYEQYF.

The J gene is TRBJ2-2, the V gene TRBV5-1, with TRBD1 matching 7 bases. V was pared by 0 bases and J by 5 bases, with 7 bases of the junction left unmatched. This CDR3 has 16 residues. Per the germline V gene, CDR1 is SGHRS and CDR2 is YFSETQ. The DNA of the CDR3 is TGCGCCAGCAGCTTGGAAGGGGGCGGTCGTACCGGGGAGCTGTTTTTT. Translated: CASSLEGGGRTGELFF. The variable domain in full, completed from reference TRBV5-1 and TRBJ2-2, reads KAGVTQTPRYLIKTRGQQVTLSCSPISGHRSVSWYQQTPGQGLQFLFEYFSETQRNKGNFPGRFSGRQFSNSRSEMNVSTLELGDSALYLCASSLEGGGRTGELFFGEGSRLTVL.

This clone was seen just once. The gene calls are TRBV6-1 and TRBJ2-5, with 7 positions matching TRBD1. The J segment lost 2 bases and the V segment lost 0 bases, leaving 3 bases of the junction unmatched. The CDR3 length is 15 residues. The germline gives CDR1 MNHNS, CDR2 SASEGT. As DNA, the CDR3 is TGTGCCAGCAGTGAAGCTTGGGGACAGCAAGAGACCCAGTACTTC. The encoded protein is CASSEAWGQQETQYF.

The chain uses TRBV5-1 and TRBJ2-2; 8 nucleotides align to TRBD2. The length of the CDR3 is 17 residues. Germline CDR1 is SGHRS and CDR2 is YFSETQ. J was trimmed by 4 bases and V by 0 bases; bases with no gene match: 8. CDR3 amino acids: CASSLAAGTRSTGELFF. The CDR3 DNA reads TGCGCCAGCAGCTTGGCGGCTGGGACTAGGTCCACCGGGGAGCTGTTTTTT.

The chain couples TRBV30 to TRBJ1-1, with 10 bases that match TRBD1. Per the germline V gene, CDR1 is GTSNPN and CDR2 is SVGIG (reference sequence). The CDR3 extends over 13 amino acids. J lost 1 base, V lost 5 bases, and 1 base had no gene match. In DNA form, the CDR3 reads TGTGCCTGGCGACAGGGGGCGAACACTGAAGCTTTCTTT. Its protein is CAWRQGANTEAFF.

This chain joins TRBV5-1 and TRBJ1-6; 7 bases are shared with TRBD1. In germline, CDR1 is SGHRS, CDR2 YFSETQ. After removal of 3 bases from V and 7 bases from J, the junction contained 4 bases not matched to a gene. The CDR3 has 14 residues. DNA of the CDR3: TGCGCCAGCAGCTATGGACAGGAGAATTCACCCCTCCACTTT. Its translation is CASSYGQENSPLHF.